A single sample is the source of the 23 T cell receptor beta chains below, sequenced in a study of shared clonotypes between healthy human individuals. The assay was immunoSEQ multiplex PCR, and TCRdb's table has in-frame clones only and misses some. In the table there are a few million clones, 85% to 95% of which are singletons. The sample was naive CD4+ T cells from PBMCs. Subset given: CD45RA+ positively selected. The receptors stem from a man aged 18 to 30 in good health. Some clones in this sample may be carry-over from other donors' samples.

This rearrangement joins TRBV2 to TRBJ2-7; TRBD2 matches 7 bases. Unmatched junction bases numbered 10, after V lost 3 bases and J lost 5 bases. This CDR3 is 15 amino acids long. Germline lookup yields CDR1 SNHLY and CDR2 FYNNEI. In nucleotides, the CDR3 is TGTGCCAGCAGTGATAAGGCTAGCGGTAGGAACGAGCAGTACTTC. Translated: CASSDKASGRNEQYF.

The chain has TRBV7-6 and TRBJ2-2, with a possible D match to TRBD2 (5 bases). The V end was cut by 1 base, the J end by 0 bases, with 9 bases between. This CDR3 is built from 16 residues. Germline-derived CDR1 and CDR2 are SGHVS and FNYEAQ. Here the CDR3 DNA reads TGTGCCAGCAGCTTAGAAACGGGATCGAACACCGGGGAGCTGTTTTTT. Amino acid sequence: CASSLETGSNTGELFF. The entire variable domain, with the rest obtained from reference TRBV7-6 and TRBJ2-2, is as follows: GAGVSQSPRYKVTKRGQDVALRCDPISGHVSLYWYRQALGQGPEFLTYFNYEAQQDKSGLPNDRFSAERPEGSISTLTIQRTEQRDSAMYRCASSLETGSNTGELFFGEGSRLTVL.

The chain couples TRBV28 to TRBJ2-1, with D perhaps matching TRBD1 (5 bases). V lost 5 bases, J lost 9 bases, and 17 bases lay in between. Germline V CDR1 and CDR2: MDHEN, SYDVKM. The CDR3 is made up of 14 amino acids. This chain's CDR3 is CASSTAGISVEQFF. CDR3 in DNA: TGTGCCAGCAGTACCGCAGGGATCAGTGTTGAGCAGTTCTTC.

On this clone: Other DNA sequences from this sample encode an identical CDR3 as well. V is TRBV5-1 and J is TRBJ2-7; tentative D call: TRBD1 (6 bases). The V gene's germline CDR1 is SGHRS and CDR2 YFSETQ. V shed 1 base and J shed 0 bases, with 8 bases lying between them. This CDR3 comprises 14 residues. CDR3: CASSLRTDSYEQYF. The CDR3 DNA is TGCGCCAGCAGCTTGCGGACAGACTCCTACGAGCAGTACTTC.

The chain couples TRBV4-3 to TRBJ2-1, with 9 positions matching TRBD2. This CDR3 spans 15 amino acids. Germline trimming cut 4 bases from V and 7 bases from J; bases unmatched to any gene: 8. The germline V gene encodes CDR1 LGHNA and CDR2 YSLEER. The CDR3 is CASSRIAGDTNEQFF. CDR3 in DNA: TGCGCCAGCAGCCGGATAGCGGGAGATACGAATGAGCAGTTCTTC.

V is TRBV12-5 and J is TRBJ2-1, with 11 nucleotides matching TRBD1. CDR3 length equals 14 residues. J gave up 8 bases and V 1 base, and 1 base lay outside the gene matches. CDR1 is LGHNT and CDR2 is FRNRAP in the germline V gene. The CDR3 reads CASGLGTGGYEQFF. The CDR3 DNA is TGTGCTAGTGGTTTGGGGACAGGGGGCTATGAGCAGTTCTTC.

CDR3 nucleotide sequence: TGTGCCAGCAGCTCTAGGACAGGGACCATCCAAGAGACCCAGTACTTC. As protein: CASSSRTGTIQETQYF. This rearrangement joins TRBV5-8 to TRBJ2-5, with 8 bases matching TRBD1. V dropped 3 bases and J dropped 1; count of bases not matched to a gene: 8. Germline V gives CDR1 SGHTS, CDR2 YDEGEE. The CDR3 runs to 16 residues.

The J gene is TRBJ1-5, the V gene TRBV6-1; D is unclear. Trimming left V 4 bases short and J 2 bases short, with 12 bases between. This CDR3 is built from 15 residues. The germline V gene encodes CDR1 MNHNS and CDR2 SASEGT. The CDR3 DNA reads as TGTGCCAGCAGTGCGGGCCCGGGAGGCAATCAGCCCCAGCATTTT. Its translation is CASSAGPGGNQPQHF.

The chain is built from TRBV4-1 and TRBJ1-1, with 7 positions matching TRBD1. This CDR3 spans 15 amino acids. J lost 2 bases, V lost 1 base, and 4 bases had no gene match. Per the germline V gene, CDR1 is MGHRA and CDR2 is YSYEKL. CDR3 DNA: TGCGCCAGCAGCCAAGGGGGACAGAGAAACACTGAAGCTTTCTTT. As protein: CASSQGGQRNTEAFF.

The V gene is TRBV11-2, the J gene TRBJ2-7, with D uncertain. The V gene's germline CDR1 is SGHAT and CDR2 FQNNGV. The CDR3 runs 14 residues. Trimming left V 0 bases short and J 1 base short, with 7 bases between. The CDR3 spells CASSLDRTSYEQYF. CDR3 nucleotide sequence: TGTGCCAGCAGCTTAGATCGTACATCCTACGAGCAGTACTTC.

The chain joins TRBV6-5 to TRBJ2-5; 12 positions match TRBD2. The end of the DNA fits TRBJ2-7 better, so the J call may be wrong. The length of the CDR3 is 16 residues. Per germline, CDR1 MNHEY and CDR2 SVGAGI. CDR3 in DNA: TGTGCCAGCAGTTACTCGGGACTAGCGGGCACCTACGAGCAGTACTTC. Its protein is CASSYSGLAGTYEQYF.

The rearrangement links TRBV28 to TRBJ2-7; the D gene is possibly TRBD2 (6 bases). Germline CDR1 MDHEN, CDR2 SYDVKM. The CDR3 has 15 amino acids. V dropped 3 bases and J dropped 3 bases, with 15 bases sitting between them. In DNA, the CDR3 is TGTGCCAGCAGTTTGAGTCTTATGGGGGGCTACGAGCAGTACTTC. Protein sequence: CASSLSLMGGYEQYF. Together with reference TRBV28 and TRBJ2-7, the CDR3 gives the full variable domain: DVKVTQSSRYLVKRTGEKVFLECVQDMDHENMFWYRQDPGLGLRLIYFSYDVKMKEKGDIPEGYSVSREKKERFSLILESASTNQTSMYLCASSLSLMGGYEQYFGPGTRLTVT.

The chain has TRBV9 and TRBJ1-1; tentative D call: TRBD1 (5 bases). The CDR3 has 15 residues. The V gene's germline CDR1 is SGDLS and CDR2 YYNGEE. V lost 3 bases, J lost 2 bases, and 14 bases lay in between. Here the CDR3 DNA reads TGTGCCAGCAGCGCTCCCGGGACCCTCAACACTGAAGCTTTCTTT. Residues: CASSAPGTLNTEAFF.

The gene calls are TRBV4-1 and TRBJ2-1, with 10 bases fitting TRBD1. The J segment lost 0 bases and the V segment lost 1 base, leaving 6 bases of the junction unmatched. Germline V CDR1 and CDR2: MGHRA, YSYEKL. This CDR3 region has 18 residues. CDR3 coding DNA: TGCGCCAGCAGCCAAGCGGGACAGGGGACCTACTCCTACAATGAGCAGTTCTTC. It translates to CASSQAGQGTYSYNEQFF.

This sequence joins TRBV5-1 and TRBJ2-7; D is possibly TRBD1 or TRBD2 (5 bases each). The CDR3 is made up of 15 amino acids. Germline V gene data show CDR1 as SGHRS and CDR2 as YFSETQ. The V end lost 4 bases, the J end lost 5 bases, and 19 bases lay between the germline ends. The CDR3 protein is CASSHNPGRPDEQYF. DNA for the CDR3: TGCGCCAGCAGCCACAACCCGGGACGGCCCGACGAGCAGTACTTC.

CDR3 protein: CASSLGVAEANEKLFF. The CDR3 nucleotides are TGTGCCAGCAGCTTAGGAGTAGCAGAAGCTAATGAAAAACTGTTTTTT. The chain employs TRBV7-9 and TRBJ1-4; D unresolved. The CDR3 extends over 16 amino acids. V lost 1 base and J lost 3, with 12 bases in between. The germline CDR1 and CDR2 sequences are SEHNR and FQNEAQ (reference sequence).

J is TRBJ2-3 and V is TRBV28; TRBD2 matches at 8 bases. Germline-derived CDR1 and CDR2 are MDHEN and SYDVKM. CDR3 length equals 18 residues. V was clipped by 4 bases and J by 2 bases; unmatched bases: 14. CDR3 protein: CASSYNAGTRGHTDTQYF. Written as DNA, the CDR3 is TGTGCCAGCAGTTATAACGCCGGGACTAGAGGTCACACAGATACGCAGTATTTT.

V is TRBV5-1 and J is TRBJ2-1; a weak D match, TRBD1 (7 bases). CDR1 is SGHRS and CDR2 is YFSETQ in the germline V gene. The V end lost 3 bases, the J end lost 8 bases, and 18 bases lay between the germline ends. The CDR3 has 15 amino acids. CDR3 region: CASSYRQGGDYEQFF. DNA for the CDR3: TGCGCCAGCAGCTACAGACAGGGAGGAGACTATGAGCAGTTCTTC.

The chain is built from TRBV25-1 and TRBJ2-1; 7 bases align to TRBD1. This CDR3 comprises 14 residues. V lost 8 bases and J lost 3; bases outside the gene matches: 7. CDR1 and CDR2 (germline): MGHDK, SYGVNS. The CDR3 spells CASSRTGFYNEQFF. Written as DNA, the CDR3 is TGTGCCAGCTCCAGGACAGGTTTCTACAATGAGCAGTTCTTC.

This rearrangement joins TRBV6-6 to TRBJ2-7; D remains unclear. CDR3 size: 13 residues. Trimming shortened V by 5 bases and J by 4 bases, and 12 bases separated the two germline ends. Germline assignment: CDR1 MNHNY and CDR2 SVGAGI (reference sequence). For the CDR3, the DNA is TGTGCCAGCAGTGCCCCGACCCGATACGAGCAGTACTTC. Protein product: CASSAPTRYEQYF.

CDR3 bases: TGTGCCAGCAGTTTTTGGGGGGCCTACTGGCCCCAGCATTTT. As protein: CASSFWGAYWPQHF. This rearrangement joins TRBV28 to TRBJ1-5; D perhaps matches TRBD1 (6 bases). Deletions cut 3 bases from V and 9 bases from J, with 15 bases between. CDR1 and CDR2 from the germline V gene are MDHEN and SYDVKM. The CDR3 length is 14 residues. Together with reference TRBV28 and TRBJ1-5, the CDR3 gives the full variable domain: DVKVTQSSRYLVKRTGEKVFLECVQDMDHENMFWYRQDPGLGLRLIYFSYDVKMKEKGDIPEGYSVSREKKERFSLILESASTNQTSMYLCASSFWGAYWPQHFGDGTRLSIL.

The count of this clone is one. The chain uses TRBV7-3 and TRBJ2-1; D uncertain. The CDR3 covers 13 residues. Per germline, CDR1 SGHTA and CDR2 FQGTGA. Trimming cost V 1 base and J 8 bases, with 9 bases left between them. Here the CDR3 reads CASSLNALDEQFF. For the CDR3, the DNA is TGTGCCAGCAGCTTAAACGCACTTGATGAGCAGTTCTTC.

CDR3 sequence: CATLPPPGQGSGELFF. CDR3 sequence (DNA): TGTGCCACCCTACCTCCGCCGGGACAGGGGAGCGGGGAGCTGTTTTTT. The chain joins TRBV10-3 to TRBJ2-2, with 10 bases that match TRBD1. The germline CDR1 and CDR2 sequences are ENHRY and SYGVKD. Losses at the gene ends were 10 bases for V and 7 bases for J; bases not matched to a gene: 15. The CDR3 spans 16 residues.